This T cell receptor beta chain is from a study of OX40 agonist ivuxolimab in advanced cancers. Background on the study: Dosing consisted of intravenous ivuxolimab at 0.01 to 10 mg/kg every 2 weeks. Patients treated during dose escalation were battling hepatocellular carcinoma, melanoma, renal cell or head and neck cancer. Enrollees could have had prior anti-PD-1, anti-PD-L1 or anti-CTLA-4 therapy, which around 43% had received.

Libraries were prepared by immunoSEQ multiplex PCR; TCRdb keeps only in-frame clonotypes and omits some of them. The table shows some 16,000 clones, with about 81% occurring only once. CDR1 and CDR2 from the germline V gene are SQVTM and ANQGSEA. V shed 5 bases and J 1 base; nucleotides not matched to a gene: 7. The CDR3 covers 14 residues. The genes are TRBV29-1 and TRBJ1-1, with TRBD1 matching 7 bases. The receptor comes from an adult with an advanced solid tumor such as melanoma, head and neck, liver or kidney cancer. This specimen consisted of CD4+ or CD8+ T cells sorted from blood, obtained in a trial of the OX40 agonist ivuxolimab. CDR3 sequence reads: CSVRDSPPNTEAFF. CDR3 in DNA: TGCAGCGTTAGGGACAGCCCCCCGAACACTGAAGCTTTCTTT.